At least ten counts were recorded for the clone carrying this TCR beta chain. From the 5' RACE reads, TCRdb called clonotypes with MiXCR, one entry per CDR3 protein. The sample records 200,000 to 300,000 distinct CDR3 sequences, 20% to 30% being singletons. This entry is derived from a study of CD8 T cells in ankylosing spondylitis. V shed 2 bases and J shed 4 bases, with 18 bases lying between them. The length of the CDR3 is 15 residues. The germline V gene has CDR1 DFQATT and CDR2 SNEGSKA (reference sequence). The TCR sequence derives from a male donor with ankylosing spondylitis or in good health (not recorded which). The V gene is TRBV20-1, the J gene TRBJ2-7; D is uncertain. The sample was blood, either unsorted or a sorted T cell fraction (not recorded which). CDR3 residues: CSARFSKWGWYEQYF. The CDR3 DNA reads TGCAGTGCTAGATTCAGTAAATGGGGATGGTACGAGCAGTACTTC.